This T cell receptor beta chain is from a study of blood T cell repertoires in COVID-19. Overall study: Samples came from the United States, Italy and Spain, spanning acute and convalescent COVID-19. The analysed material was cDNA or gDNA that came from T cells, B-cell-depleted T cells, or PBMCs.

Trimming took 3 bases from V and 6 from J, leaving 17 bases between them. This CDR3 has 15 residues. The germline V gene has CDR1 KGHDR and CDR2 SFDVKD. As processed by the authors: Quantification of nucleated cells was approximated via reference gene primer amplification. Libraries were prepared by immunoSEQ multiplex PCR; TCRdb keeps only in-frame clonotypes and omits some of them. V, J and clone size derive from that table, while D and trimming were established from the DNA sequence. The sample gives fewer than 120,000 clones, nearly 90% of which show up once; approximately 5% is in the top ten. Input material: peripheral blood. The clonotype was recovered from a human donor in a cohort sampled during active COVID-19. The genes are TRBV24-1 and TRBJ2-7; a weak D match, TRBD1 (5 bases). Here the CDR3 reads CATSDSRTPVSEQYF. The CDR3 DNA is TGTGCCACCAGTGATAGCCGGACACCGGTCTCCGAGCAGTACTTC.